This is a list of T cell receptor beta chains from one sample in a study of beta chain features in type 1 diabetes. Assay: immunoSEQ multiplex PCR; the TCRdb copy retains only in-frame clones and omits some. The sample has a few hundred thousand clones, 9.6% seen once. Sequencing was performed on central memory CD4+ T cells from blood. The origin of the receptors is a man aged 25 to 45 with type 1 diabetes. Each CDR3 is given with its conserved first and last residue. D genes are given only for firm matches. Size tells how often a clone was seen (once, few, many) or the class of an expanded clone, and some rows leave it out.

>TRBD1|TRBV6-5|TRBJ1-1|-
TGTGCCAGCAGTTATTTCGGACAGGGTAGTGAAGCTTTCTTT
CASSYFGQGSEAFF
>TRBD2|TRBV9|TRBJ2-7|-
TGTGCCAGCAGCGGGACTAGTGCCTACGAGCAGTACTTC
CASSGTSAYEQYF
>-|TRBV2|TRBJ2-2|few
TGTGCCAGCATCTCAGGGGAAGTTAACACCGGGGAGCTGTTTTTT
CASISGEVNTGELFF
>-|TRBV5-1|TRBJ2-5|-
TGCGCCAGCAGCTCCGGACGGGACCAAGAGACCCAGTACTTC
CASSSGRDQETQYF
>-|TRBV19|TRBJ2-2|few
TGTGCCAGTAGACCCGGCGGGTCGAACACCGGGGAGCTGTTTTTT
CASRPGGSNTGELFF
>-|TRBV6-5|TRBJ1-5|few
TGTGCCAGCAGTGAAAGGGCGGGGAATCAGCCCCAGCATTTT
CASSERAGNQPQHF
>TRBD1|TRBV19|TRBJ1-5|-
TGTGCCAGTAGTTTAACTGGACAGGGGGCTTGGAGCAATCAGCCCCAGCATTTT
CASSLTGQGAWSNQPQHF
>-|TRBV11-1|TRBJ2-4|few
TGTGCCAGCAGCTTAACTAGCCGAGGGATTCAGTACTTC
CASSLTSRGIQYF
>TRBD2|TRBV28|TRBJ2-1|many
TGTGCCAGCAGTACCAGCGGGAACTCCTACAATGAGCAGTTCTTC
CASSTSGNSYNEQFF
>-|TRBV9|TRBJ2-5|-
TGTGCCAGCAGCCCCCGGGAATGGGGGCAAGAGACCCAGTACTTC
CASSPREWGQETQYF
>TRBD2|TRBV6-5|TRBJ2-1|few
TGTGCCAGCAGTCCGGGACTAGGAAGTTACAATGAGCAGTTCTTC
CASSPGLGSYNEQFF
>TRBD1|TRBV5-1|TRBJ2-5|few
TGCGCCAGCAGCGACGGACAGGGGGGAGAGACCCAGTACTTC
CASSDGQGGETQYF
>-|TRBV4-1|TRBJ2-5|few
TGCGCCAGCAGCCAAGAGGGACAGACCCAGTACTTC
CASSQEGQTQYF
>TRBD1|TRBV10-3|TRBJ1-4|-
TGTGCCATCAAGGGACAGGGGATTGAAAAACTGTTTTTT
CAIKGQGIEKLFF
>-|TRBV20-1|TRBJ1-1|few
TGCAGGCCCGACGCGGCTTTCTTT
CRPDAAFF
>TRBD2|TRBV9|TRBJ2-3|few
TGTGCCAGCAGCCTGAAGACTAGCGGGAGTGTAGATACGCAGTATTTT
CASSLKTSGSVDTQYF
>-|TRBV7-2|TRBJ2-5|few
TGTGCCAGCAGCTTATTAGGTACCGGGTTTGAGACCCAGTACTTC
CASSLLGTGFETQYF
>TRBD2|TRBV5-4|TRBJ2-5|-
TGTGCCAGCAGCTTGGCGAGCGGGGAGGGAGAGACCCAGTACTTC
CASSLASGEGETQYF
>-|TRBV10-3|TRBJ1-1|many
TGTGCCATCAGTTCGGGACAGAACACTGAAGCTTTCTTT
CAISSGQNTEAFF
>-|TRBV9|TRBJ2-2|-
TGTGCCAGCAGCGTAGAGGGGTTAGGGGAGCTGTTTTTT
CASSVEGLGELFF
>TRBD2|TRBV7-9|TRBJ2-4|few
TGTGCCAGCAGCTTACTAGCGGGAGCCGTAAACATTCAGTACTTC
CASSLLAGAVNIQYF
>TRBD1|TRBV28|TRBJ1-5|few
TGTGCCACCTGGAAGGGACAGGGCAGCAATCAGCCCCAGCATTTT
CATWKGQGSNQPQHF
>-|TRBV6-6|TRBJ2-6|-
TGTGCCAGCAGTGGAAGACACAGCTCTGGGGCCAACGTCCTGACTTTC
CASSGRHSSGANVLTF
>-|TRBV27|TRBJ2-1|-
TGTGCCAGCAGACGACAGACCACACCAACCTACAATGAGCAGTTCTTC
CASRRQTTPTYNEQFF
>-|TRBV5-1|TRBJ2-7|few
TGCGCCAGCAGCCCCCAGGGGTCTTCCTACGAGCAGTACTTC
CASSPQGSSYEQYF
>-|TRBV27|TRBJ2-3|-
TGTGCCAGCAGTTTATCCGGGCCCACAGATACGCAGTATTTT
CASSLSGPTDTQYF
>-|TRBV2|TRBJ1-1|-
TGTGCCAGCAGTCGAAACGAGAACACTGAAGCTTTCTTT
CASSRNENTEAFF
>-|TRBV10-3|TRBJ2-1|few
TGTGCCATCAGTGAGACACTATCCTCCTACAATGAGCAGTTCTTC
CAISETLSSYNEQFF
>-|TRBV28|TRBJ1-2|few
TGTGCCAGCAGAACGGTAGGGAGGCTTGGCTACACCTTC
CASRTVGRLGYTF
>-|TRBV5-1|TRBJ2-2|-
TGCGCCAGCAGCTTGGGGGCTAGAGCGAACACCGGGGAGCTGTTTTTT
CASSLGARANTGELFF
>TRBD1|TRBV7-2|TRBJ1-5|-
TGTGCCAGCAGCTTAACAGGGGAACGCAATCAGCCCCAGCATTTT
CASSLTGERNQPQHF
>-|TRBV6-5|TRBJ2-3|-
TGTGCCAGCAGGGACTTGAACACAGATACGCAGTATTTT
CASRDLNTDTQYF
>-|TRBV6-5|TRBJ1-5|few
TGTGCCAGCAGTCCTTCGTCTGACACCTCCCTTTTT
CASSPSSDTSLF
>-|TRBV10-1|TRBJ1-1|few
TGCGCCAGCAGTGAGAAGAGAATTCGCGGTTCGGCCGGTGACACTGAAGCTTTCTTT
CASSEKRIRGSAGDTEAFF
>TRBD1|TRBV18|TRBJ2-7|-
TGTGCCAGCTCATCGGGACAGGGGGCAGTCGAGCAGTACTTC
CASSSGQGAVEQYF
>-|TRBV7-9|TRBJ2-7|-
TGTGCCAGCAGCTCCCTTTACAATCCTTCCTACGAGCAGTACTTC
CASSSLYNPSYEQYF
>TRBD2|TRBV9|TRBJ2-3|few
TGTGCCAGCAGCCTCGGGACTAGCGGGGCCACAGATACGCAGTATTTT
CASSLGTSGATDTQYF